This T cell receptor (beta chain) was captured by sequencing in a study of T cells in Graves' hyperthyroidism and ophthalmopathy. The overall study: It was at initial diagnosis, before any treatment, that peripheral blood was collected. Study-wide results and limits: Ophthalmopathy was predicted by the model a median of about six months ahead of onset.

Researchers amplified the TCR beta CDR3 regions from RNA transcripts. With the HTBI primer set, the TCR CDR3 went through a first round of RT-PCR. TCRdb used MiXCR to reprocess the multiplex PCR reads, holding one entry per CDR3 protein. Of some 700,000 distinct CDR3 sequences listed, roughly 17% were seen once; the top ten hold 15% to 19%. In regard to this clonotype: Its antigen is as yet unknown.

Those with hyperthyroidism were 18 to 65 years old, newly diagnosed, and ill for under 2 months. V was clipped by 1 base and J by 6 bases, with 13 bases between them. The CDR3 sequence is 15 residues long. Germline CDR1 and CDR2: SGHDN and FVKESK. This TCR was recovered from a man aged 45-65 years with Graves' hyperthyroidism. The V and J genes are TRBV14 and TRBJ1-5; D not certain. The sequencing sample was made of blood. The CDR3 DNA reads TGTGCCAGCAGCCAAGGAGGAGCGTCGATTCAGCCCCAGCATTTT. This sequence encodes CASSQGGASIQPQHF.